This T cell receptor beta chain originates from a study of shared clonotypes between healthy human individuals. Overall study context: The plates for each donor numbered three CD4 naive, three CD4 memory, two CD8 naive and one CD8 memory. Study-wide results and limits: Expectations were that clonotype sharing among donors would be affected by sequencing depth.

Partitioning of CD4+ cells yielded a CD45RA+ naive subset and a CD45RA-negative memory subset. Per germline, CDR1 MNHNS and CDR2 SASEGT. The CDR3 spans 16 residues. A word on this clone: The antigen is unknown. One junction end disagrees with the germline gene, perhaps due to a read error.

Method: immunoSEQ multiplex PCR; TCRdb's copy keeps in-frame clones and lacks some. The data hold about 2,500,000 clones, with around nine tenths observed a single time. The V gene is TRBV6-1, the J gene TRBJ2-7; TRBD2 aligns across 7 bases. The sample comprised naive CD4+ T cells sorted from blood. Subset noted: CD45RA+ positively selected. The origin of this receptor is a man aged 18 to 35 in good health. The CDR3 sequence is CASSEAGPGGSSEQYF. CDR3 nucleotides: TGTGCCAGCAGTGAAGCTGGGCCGGGAGGTTCCTCCGAGCAGTACTTC.